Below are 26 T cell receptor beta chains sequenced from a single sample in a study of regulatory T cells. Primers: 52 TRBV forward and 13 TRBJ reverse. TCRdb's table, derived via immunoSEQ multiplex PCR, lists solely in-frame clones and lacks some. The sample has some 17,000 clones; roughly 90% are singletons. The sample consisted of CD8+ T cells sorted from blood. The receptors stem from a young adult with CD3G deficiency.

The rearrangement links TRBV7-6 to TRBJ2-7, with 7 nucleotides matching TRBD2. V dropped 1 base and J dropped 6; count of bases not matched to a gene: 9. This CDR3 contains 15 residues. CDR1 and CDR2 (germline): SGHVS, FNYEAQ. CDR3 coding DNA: TGTGCCAGCAGCTTAGGTACGGGGGAGGGGTTCGAGCAGTACTTC. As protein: CASSLGTGEGFEQYF.

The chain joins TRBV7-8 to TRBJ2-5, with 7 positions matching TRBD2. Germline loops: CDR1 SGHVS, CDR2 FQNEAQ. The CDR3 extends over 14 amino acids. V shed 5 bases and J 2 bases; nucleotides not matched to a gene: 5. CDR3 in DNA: TGTGCCAGCAGCATATGGACTAGTCAAGAGACCCAGTACTTC. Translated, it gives CASSIWTSQETQYF.

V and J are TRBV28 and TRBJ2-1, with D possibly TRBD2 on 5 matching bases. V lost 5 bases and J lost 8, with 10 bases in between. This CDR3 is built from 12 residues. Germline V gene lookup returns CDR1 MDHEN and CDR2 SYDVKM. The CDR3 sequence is CASSLLGDEQFF. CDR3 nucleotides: TGTGCCAGCAGTCTCCTCGGGGATGAGCAGTTCTTC.

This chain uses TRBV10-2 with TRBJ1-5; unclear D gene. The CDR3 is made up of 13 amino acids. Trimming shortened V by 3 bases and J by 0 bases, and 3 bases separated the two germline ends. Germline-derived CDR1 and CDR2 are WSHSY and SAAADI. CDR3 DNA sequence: TGCGCCAGCAGTGAAGGTAGCAATCAGCCCCAGCATTTT. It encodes CASSEGSNQPQHF.

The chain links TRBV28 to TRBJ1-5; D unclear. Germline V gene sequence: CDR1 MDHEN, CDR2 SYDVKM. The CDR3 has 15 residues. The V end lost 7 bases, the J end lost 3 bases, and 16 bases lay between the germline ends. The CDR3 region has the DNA TGTGCCAGCATCTTCGCCCTTGCCATCAATCAGCCCCAGCATTTT. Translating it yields CASIFALAINQPQHF.

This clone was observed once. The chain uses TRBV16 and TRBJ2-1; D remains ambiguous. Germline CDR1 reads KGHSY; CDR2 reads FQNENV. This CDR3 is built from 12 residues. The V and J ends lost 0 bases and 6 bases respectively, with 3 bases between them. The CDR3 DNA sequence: TGTGCCAGCAGCCAATCGATCAATGAGCAGTTCTTC. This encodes CASSQSINEQFF.

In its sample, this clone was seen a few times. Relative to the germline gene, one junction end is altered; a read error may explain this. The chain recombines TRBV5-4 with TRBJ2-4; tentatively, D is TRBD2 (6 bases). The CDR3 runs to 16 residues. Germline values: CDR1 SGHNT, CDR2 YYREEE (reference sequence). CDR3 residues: CASSQDQGLPLSIQYF. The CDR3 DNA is TGCGCCAGCAGCCAAGATCAGGGACTCCCGCTCTCTATTCAGTACTTC.

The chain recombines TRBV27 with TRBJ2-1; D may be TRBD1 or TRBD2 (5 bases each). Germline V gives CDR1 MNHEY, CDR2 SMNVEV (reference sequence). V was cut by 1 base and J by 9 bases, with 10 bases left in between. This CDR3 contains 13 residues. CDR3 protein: CASSLLAGTEQFF. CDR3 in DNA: TGTGCCAGCAGTTTATTAGCTGGGACTGAGCAGTTCTTC.

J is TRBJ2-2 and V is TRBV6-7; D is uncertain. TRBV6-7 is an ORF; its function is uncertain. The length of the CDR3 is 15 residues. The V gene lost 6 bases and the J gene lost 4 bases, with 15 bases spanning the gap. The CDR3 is CASRSLGNSTGELFF. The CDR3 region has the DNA TGTGCCAGCAGGTCCTTAGGGAATTCCACCGGGGAGCTGTTTTTT.

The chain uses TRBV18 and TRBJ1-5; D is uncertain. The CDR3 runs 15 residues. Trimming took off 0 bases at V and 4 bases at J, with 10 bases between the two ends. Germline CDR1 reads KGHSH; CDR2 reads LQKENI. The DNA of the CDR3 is TGTGCCAGCTCACCACCCCCGACTGAAAATCAGCCCCAGCATTTT. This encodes CASSPPPTENQPQHF.

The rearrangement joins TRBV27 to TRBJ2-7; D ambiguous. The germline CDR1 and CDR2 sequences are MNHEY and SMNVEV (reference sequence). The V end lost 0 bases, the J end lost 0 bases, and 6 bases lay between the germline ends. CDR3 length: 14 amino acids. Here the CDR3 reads CASSLSRSSYEQYF. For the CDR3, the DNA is TGTGCCAGCAGTTTATCGCGGAGCTCCTACGAGCAGTACTTC.

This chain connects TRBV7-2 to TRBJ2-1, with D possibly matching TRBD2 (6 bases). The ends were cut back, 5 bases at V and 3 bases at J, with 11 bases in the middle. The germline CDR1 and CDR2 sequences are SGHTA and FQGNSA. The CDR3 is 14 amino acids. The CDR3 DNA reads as TGTGCCAGCAGCGCCCGGGACTTCTACAATGAGCAGTTCTTC. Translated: CASSARDFYNEQFF.

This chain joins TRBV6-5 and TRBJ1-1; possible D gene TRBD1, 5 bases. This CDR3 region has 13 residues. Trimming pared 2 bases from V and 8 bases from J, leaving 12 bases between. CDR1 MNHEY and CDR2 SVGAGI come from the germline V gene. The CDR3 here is CASSYGEQGEAFF. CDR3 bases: TGTGCCAGCAGTTACGGTGAGCAGGGAGAAGCTTTCTTT.

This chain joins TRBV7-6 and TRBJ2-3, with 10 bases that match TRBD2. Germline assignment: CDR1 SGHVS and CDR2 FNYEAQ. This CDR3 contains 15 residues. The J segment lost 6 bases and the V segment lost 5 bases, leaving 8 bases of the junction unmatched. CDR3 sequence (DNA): TGTGCCAGCAGCCCTCTAGCGGGAGAGGGGGATACGCAGTATTTT. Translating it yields CASSPLAGEGDTQYF.

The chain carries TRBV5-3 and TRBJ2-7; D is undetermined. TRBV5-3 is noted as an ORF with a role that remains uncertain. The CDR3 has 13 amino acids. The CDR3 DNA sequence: TGTGCTACAGAAAGGAGAAGTAGGTACGAGCAGTACTTC. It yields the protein CATERRSRYEQYF.

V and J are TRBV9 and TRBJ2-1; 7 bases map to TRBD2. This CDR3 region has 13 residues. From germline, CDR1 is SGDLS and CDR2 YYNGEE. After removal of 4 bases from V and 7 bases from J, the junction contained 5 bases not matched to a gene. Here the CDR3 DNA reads TGTGCCAGCAGCCCCTCCGGGGGGAATGAGCAGTTCTTC. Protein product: CASSPSGGNEQFF.

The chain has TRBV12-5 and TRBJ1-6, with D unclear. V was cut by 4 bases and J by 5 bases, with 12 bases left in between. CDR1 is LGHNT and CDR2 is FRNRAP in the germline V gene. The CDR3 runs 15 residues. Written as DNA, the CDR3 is TGTGCTAGTGGTTCCCCCAGTGTTGATAATTCACCCCTCCACTTT. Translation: CASGSPSVDNSPLHF.

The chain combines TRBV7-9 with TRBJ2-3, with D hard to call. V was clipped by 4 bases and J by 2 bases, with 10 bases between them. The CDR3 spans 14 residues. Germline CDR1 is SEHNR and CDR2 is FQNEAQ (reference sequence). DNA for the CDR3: TGTGCCAGCAGCTCAGAGGTTTCCACAGATACGCAGTATTTT. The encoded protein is CASSSEVSTDTQYF.

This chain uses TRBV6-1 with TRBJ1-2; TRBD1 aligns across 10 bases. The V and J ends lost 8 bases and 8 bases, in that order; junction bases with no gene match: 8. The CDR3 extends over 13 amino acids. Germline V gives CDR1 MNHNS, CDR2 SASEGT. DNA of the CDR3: TGTGCCAGCCGTTGGACAGGGGGAGTCGGCTACACCTTC. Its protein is CASRWTGGVGYTF.

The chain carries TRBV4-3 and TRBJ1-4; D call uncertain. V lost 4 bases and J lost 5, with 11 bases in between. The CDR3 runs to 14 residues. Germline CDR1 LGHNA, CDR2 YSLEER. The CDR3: CASSPGAANEKLFF. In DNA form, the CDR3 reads TGCGCCAGCAGCCCAGGAGCTGCCAATGAAAAACTGTTTTTT.

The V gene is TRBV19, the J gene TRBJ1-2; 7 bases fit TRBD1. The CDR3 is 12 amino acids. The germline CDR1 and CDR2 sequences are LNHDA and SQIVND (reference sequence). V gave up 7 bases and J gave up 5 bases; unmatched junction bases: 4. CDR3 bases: TGTGCCAGTAAAACAGGGGCGTATGGCTACACCTTC. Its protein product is CASKTGAYGYTF. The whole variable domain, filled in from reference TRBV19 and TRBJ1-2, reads DGGITQSPKYLFRKEGQNVTLSCEQNLNHDAMYWYRQDPGQGLRLIYYSQIVNDFQKGDIAEGYSVSREKKESFPLTVTSAQKNPTAFYLCASKTGAYGYTFGSGTRLTVV.

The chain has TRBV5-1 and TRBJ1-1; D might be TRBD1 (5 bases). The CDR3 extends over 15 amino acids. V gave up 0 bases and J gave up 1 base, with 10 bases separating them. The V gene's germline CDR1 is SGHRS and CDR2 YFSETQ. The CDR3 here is CASSLDPGWNTEAFF. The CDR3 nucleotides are TGCGCCAGCAGCTTGGATCCAGGGTGGAACACTGAAGCTTTCTTT.

This chain's CDR3 is CASSLDPEREGRYEQYF. The DNA for the CDR3 is TGTGCCAGCAGCTTAGATCCTGAGCGGGAGGGCCGGTACGAGCAGTACTTC. The rearrangement links TRBV11-2 to TRBJ2-7; 10 bases align to TRBD2. CDR1 and CDR2 (germline): SGHAT, FQNNGV. Unmatched junction bases numbered 9, after V lost 0 bases and J lost 4 bases. The CDR3 contains 17 residues.

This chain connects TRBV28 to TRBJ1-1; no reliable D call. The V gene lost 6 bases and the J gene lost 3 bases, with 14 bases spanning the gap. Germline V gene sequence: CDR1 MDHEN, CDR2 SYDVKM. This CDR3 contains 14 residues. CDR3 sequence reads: CASSETSGDTEAFF. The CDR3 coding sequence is TGTGCCAGCAGCGAAACCTCAGGTGACACTGAAGCTTTCTTT.

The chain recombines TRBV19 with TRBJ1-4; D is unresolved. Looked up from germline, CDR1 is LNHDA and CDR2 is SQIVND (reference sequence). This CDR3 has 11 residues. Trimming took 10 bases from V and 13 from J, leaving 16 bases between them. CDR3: CATLDARRLFF. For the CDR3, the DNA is TGTGCCACCCTAGATGCTCGGCGACTGTTTTTT.

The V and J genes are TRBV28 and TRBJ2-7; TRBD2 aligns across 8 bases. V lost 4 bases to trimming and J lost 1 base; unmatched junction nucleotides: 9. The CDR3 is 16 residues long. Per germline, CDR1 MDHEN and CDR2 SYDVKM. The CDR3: CASSSPISGASYEQYF. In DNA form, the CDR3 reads TGTGCCAGCAGTTCCCCTATTAGCGGGGCTTCCTACGAGCAGTACTTC.